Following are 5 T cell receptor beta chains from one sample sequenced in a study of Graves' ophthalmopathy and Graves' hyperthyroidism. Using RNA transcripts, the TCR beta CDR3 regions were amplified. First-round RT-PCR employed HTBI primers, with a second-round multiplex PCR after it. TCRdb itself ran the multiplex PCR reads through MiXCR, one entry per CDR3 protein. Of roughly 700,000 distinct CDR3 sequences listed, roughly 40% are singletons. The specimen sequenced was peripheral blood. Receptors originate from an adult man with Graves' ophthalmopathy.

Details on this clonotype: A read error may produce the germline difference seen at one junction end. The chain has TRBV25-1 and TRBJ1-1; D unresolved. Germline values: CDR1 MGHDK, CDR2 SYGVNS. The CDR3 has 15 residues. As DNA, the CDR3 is TGTGCCATCAGTGAGTCAAGACGGGTGAACACTGAAGCTTTCTTT. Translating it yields CAISESRRVNTEAFF.

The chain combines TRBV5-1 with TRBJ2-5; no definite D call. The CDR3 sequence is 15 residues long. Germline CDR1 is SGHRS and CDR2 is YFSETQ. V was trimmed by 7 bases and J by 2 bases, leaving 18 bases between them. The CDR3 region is CASATNPAVQETQYF. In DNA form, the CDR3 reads TGCGCCAGCGCGACGAACCCGGCGGTACAAGAGACCCAGTACTTC. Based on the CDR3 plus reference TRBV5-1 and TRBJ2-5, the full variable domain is KAGVTQTPRYLIKTRGQQVTLSCSPISGHRSVSWYQQTPGQGLQFLFEYFSETQRNKGNFPGRFSGRQFSNSRSEMNVSTLELGDSALYLCASATNPAVQETQYFGPGTRLLVL.

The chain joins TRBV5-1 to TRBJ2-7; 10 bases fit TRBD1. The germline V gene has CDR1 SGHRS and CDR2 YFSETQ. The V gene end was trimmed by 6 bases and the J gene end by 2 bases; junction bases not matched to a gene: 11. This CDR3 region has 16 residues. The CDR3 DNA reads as TGCGCCAGCATGTCCGATCCGGGACAGGGGACCTACGAGCAGTACTTC. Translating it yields CASMSDPGQGTYEQYF.

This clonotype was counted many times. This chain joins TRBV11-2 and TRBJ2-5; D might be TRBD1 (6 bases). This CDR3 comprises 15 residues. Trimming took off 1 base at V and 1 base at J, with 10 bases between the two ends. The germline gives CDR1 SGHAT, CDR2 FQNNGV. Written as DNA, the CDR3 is TGTGCCAGCAGCTTAGTCCAGGGGACCCAAGAGACCCAGTACTTC. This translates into CASSLVQGTQETQYF. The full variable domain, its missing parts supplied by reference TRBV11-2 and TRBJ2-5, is EAGVAQSPRYKIIEKRQSVAFWCNPISGHATLYWYQQILGQGPKLLIQFQNNGVVDDSQLPKDRFSAERLKGVDSTLKIQPAKLEDSAVYLCASSLVQGTQETQYFGPGTRLLVL.

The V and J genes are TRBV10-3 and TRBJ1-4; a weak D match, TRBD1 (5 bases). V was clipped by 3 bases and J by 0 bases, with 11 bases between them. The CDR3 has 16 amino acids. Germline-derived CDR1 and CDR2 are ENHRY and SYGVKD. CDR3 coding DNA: TGTGCCATCAGTGAAGTCGACAGAGCAACTAATGAAAAACTGTTTTTT. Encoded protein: CAISEVDRATNEKLFF.